This entry describes one T cell receptor beta chain. This entry comes from a study of blood T cell repertoires in COVID-19. V gave up 0 bases and J gave up 12 bases, with 12 bases separating them. The length of the CDR3 is 12 residues. Germline V gene lookup returns CDR1 SGDLS and CDR2 YYNGEE. Repertoires were generated with immunoSEQ multiplex PCR, while TCRdb's copy carries only in-frame clones and drops some. Of some 280,000 clones listed, around 81% are singletons. V is TRBV9 and J is TRBJ1-2; D gene ambiguous. Sequenced input: peripheral blood. This clonotype was obtained from a woman between 50 and 59 years old with active or convalescent COVID-19. Here the CDR3 DNA reads TGTGCCAGCAGCGTAGTTCGGCAGGCGAACACCTTC. This codes for CASSVVRQANTF.